The 10 T cell receptor beta chains given below trace back to one sample, sequenced in a study of T cell changes during pregnancy in multiple sclerosis. Using immunoSEQ multiplex PCR, the repertoire was profiled, and TCRdb retains in-frame clones only, with some absent. The data show under 40,000 clones, with around nine tenths seen just once and about 12% held by the top ten. Specimen: CD8+ T cells from peripheral blood mononuclear cells, collected in the first trimester of pregnancy. These TCRs come from a female donor with multiple sclerosis, enrolled in a pregnancy study.

This rearrangement joins TRBV29-1 to TRBJ2-1, with 8 positions matching TRBD2. The CDR3 spans 17 residues. V shed 6 bases, J shed 3 bases, and the junction held 16 bases outside the gene matches. CDR1 is SQVTM, CDR2 ANQGSEA, per germline. The CDR3 spells CSVAGGVLAGVYNEQFF. CDR3 sequence (DNA): TGCAGCGTGGCCGGGGGTGTTCTAGCGGGTGTCTACAATGAGCAGTTCTTC.

The chain recombines TRBV19 with TRBJ2-1; 10 nucleotides line up with TRBD2. The germline CDR1 and CDR2 sequences are LNHDA and SQIVND (reference sequence). Trimming at V came to 5 bases and at J to 6 bases, leaving 4 bases not matched to a gene. The CDR3 covers 14 residues. CDR3 residues: CASSSSGSFNEQFF. The DNA of the CDR3 is TGTGCCAGTAGTTCTAGCGGGAGTTTCAATGAGCAGTTCTTC.

The V call is TRBV28, the J call TRBJ2-1; possible D gene TRBD2, 6 bases. The V gene lost 1 base and the J gene lost 9 bases, with 19 bases spanning the gap. The length of the CDR3 is 16 residues. Looked up from germline, CDR1 is MDHEN and CDR2 is SYDVKM. For the CDR3, the DNA is TGTGCCAGCAGTTTATCCCCCGGACCCGGAGGGTTTGAGCAGTTCTTC. Translated: CASSLSPGPGGFEQFF.

This chain connects TRBV13 to TRBJ1-3; possibly TRBD1 for D (5 bases). Deletions cut 2 bases from V and 2 bases from J, with 13 bases between. Germline CDR1 PRHDT, CDR2 FYEKMQ (reference sequence). The CDR3 totals 16 residues. Here the CDR3 reads CASSLQGGSAGNTIYF. Written as DNA, the CDR3 is TGTGCCAGCAGCTTACAGGGAGGTTCAGCTGGAAACACCATATATTTT.

The V gene is TRBV27, the J gene TRBJ1-6; the match to TRBD1 covers 9 bases. Germline V gene sequence: CDR1 MNHEY, CDR2 SMNVEV (reference sequence). Trimming took 4 bases from V and 6 from J; bases not matched to a gene: 1. The CDR3 length is 14 residues. The CDR3 nucleotides read TGTGCCAGCAGTTACAGGGGGCCTAATTCACCCCTCCACTTT. Protein sequence: CASSYRGPNSPLHF.

The rearrangement uses TRBV27 and TRBJ2-7; a weak D match, TRBD2 (5 bases). V lost 4 bases to trimming and J lost 5 bases, with 9 bases between them. This CDR3 region has 12 residues. Germline CDR1 reads MNHEY; CDR2 reads SMNVEV (reference sequence). The CDR3 sequence: CASSSDSNEQYF. CDR3 in DNA: TGTGCCAGCAGTTCGGACTCGAACGAGCAGTACTTC.

The chain recombines TRBV4-1 with TRBJ2-7, with TRBD1 as a possible D gene (5 bases). The CDR3 extends over 12 amino acids. Deletions cut 4 bases from V and 7 bases from J, with 11 bases between. Germline CDR1 is MGHRA and CDR2 is YSYEKL. In nucleotides, the CDR3 is TGCGCCAGCAGCCTACAGGACGGGGAGCAGTACTTC. It is translated as CASSLQDGEQYF.

CDR3 nucleotides: TGTGCCAGTAGTGTAGCGGGAGGGTTTTTCTACAATGAGCAGTTCTTC. Translation: CASSVAGGFFYNEQFF. The V and J genes are TRBV19 and TRBJ2-1, with TRBD2 matching over 11 bases. The V and J ends lost 5 bases and 3 bases, in that order; junction bases with no gene match: 6. Germline CDR1 and CDR2: LNHDA and SQIVND (reference sequence). This CDR3 has 16 amino acids. The whole variable domain, remainder taken from reference TRBV19 and TRBJ2-1, is DGGITQSPKYLFRKEGQNVTLSCEQNLNHDAMYWYRQDPGQGLRLIYYSQIVNDFQKGDIAEGYSVSREKKESFPLTVTSAQKNPTAFYLCASSVAGGFFYNEQFFGPGTRLTVL.

The chain links TRBV6-1 to TRBJ2-7; 9 bases line up with TRBD1. The CDR3 is made up of 13 amino acids. Trimming removed 7 bases from V and 3 bases from J; junction bases left unmatched: 4. The germline V gene encodes CDR1 MNHNS and CDR2 SASEGT. CDR3 DNA: TGTGCCAGCACCCGGGACAGGGTCTACGAGCAGTACTTC. Protein: CASTRDRVYEQYF.

V and J are TRBV9 and TRBJ2-3; a weak D match, TRBD2 (7 bases). V was pared by 6 bases and J by 2 bases, with 16 bases between. Per the germline V gene, CDR1 is SGDLS and CDR2 is YYNGEE. CDR3 length equals 15 residues. The CDR3 DNA is TGTGCCAGCACCGAAGGGGGGGATTCCACAGATACGCAGTATTTT. It encodes CASTEGGDSTDTQYF. Based on the CDR3 plus reference TRBV9 and TRBJ2-3, the full variable domain is DSGVTQTPKHLITATGQRVTLRCSPRSGDLSVYWYQQSLDQGLQFLIQYYNGEERAKGNILERFSAQQFPDLHSELNLSSLELGDSALYFCASTEGGDSTDTQYFGPGTRLTVL.